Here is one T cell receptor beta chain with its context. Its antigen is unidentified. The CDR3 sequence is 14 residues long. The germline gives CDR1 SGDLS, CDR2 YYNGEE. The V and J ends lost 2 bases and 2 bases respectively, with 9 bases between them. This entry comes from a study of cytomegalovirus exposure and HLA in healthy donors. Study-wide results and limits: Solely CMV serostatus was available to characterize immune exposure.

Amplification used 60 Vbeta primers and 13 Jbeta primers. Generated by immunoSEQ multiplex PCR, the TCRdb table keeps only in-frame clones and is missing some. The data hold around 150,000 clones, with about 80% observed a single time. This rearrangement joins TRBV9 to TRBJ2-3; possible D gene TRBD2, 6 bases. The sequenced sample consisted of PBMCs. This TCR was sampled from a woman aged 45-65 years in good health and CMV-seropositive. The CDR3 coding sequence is TGTGCCAGCAGCGTCCGGGACTTCACAGATACGCAGTATTTT. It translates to CASSVRDFTDTQYF.